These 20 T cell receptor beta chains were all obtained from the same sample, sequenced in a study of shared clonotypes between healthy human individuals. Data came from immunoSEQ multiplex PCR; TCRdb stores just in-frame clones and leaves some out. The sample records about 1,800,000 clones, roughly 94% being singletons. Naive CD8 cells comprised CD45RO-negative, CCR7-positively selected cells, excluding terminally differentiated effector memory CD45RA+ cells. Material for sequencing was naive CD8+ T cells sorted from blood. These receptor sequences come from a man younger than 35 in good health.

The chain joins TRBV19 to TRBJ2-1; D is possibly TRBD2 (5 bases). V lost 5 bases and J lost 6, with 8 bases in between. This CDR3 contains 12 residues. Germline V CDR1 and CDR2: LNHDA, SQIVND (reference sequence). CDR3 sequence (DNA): TGTGCCAGTAGTTACGGGGTCAATGAGCAGTTCTTC. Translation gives CASSYGVNEQFF.

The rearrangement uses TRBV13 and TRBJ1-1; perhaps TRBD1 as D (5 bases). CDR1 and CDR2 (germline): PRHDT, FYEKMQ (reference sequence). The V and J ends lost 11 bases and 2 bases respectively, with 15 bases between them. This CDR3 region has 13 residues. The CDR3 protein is CAAGGILNTEAFF. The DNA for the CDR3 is TGTGCCGCGGGGGGGATACTTAACACTGAAGCTTTCTTT.

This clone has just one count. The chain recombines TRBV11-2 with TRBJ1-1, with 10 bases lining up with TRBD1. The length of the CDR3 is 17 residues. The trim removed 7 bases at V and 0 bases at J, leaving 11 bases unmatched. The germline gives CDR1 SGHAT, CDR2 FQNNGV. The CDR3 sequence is CASTIARQGALNTEAFF. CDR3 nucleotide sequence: TGTGCCAGCACAATCGCCAGACAGGGGGCCTTGAACACTGAAGCTTTCTTT.

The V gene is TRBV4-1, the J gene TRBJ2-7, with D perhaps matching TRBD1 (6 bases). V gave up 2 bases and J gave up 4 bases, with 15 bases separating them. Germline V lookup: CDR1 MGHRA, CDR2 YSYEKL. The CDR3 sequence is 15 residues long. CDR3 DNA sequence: TGCGCCAGCAGCCAATTACAACAGGGCCATTACGAGCAGTACTTC. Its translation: CASSQLQQGHYEQYF.

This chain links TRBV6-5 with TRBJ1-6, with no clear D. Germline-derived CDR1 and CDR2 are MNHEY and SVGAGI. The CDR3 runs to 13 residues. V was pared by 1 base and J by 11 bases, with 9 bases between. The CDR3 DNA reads TGTGCCAGCAGTTACTATAGGGAAGCACCCCTCCACTTT. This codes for CASSYYREAPLHF.

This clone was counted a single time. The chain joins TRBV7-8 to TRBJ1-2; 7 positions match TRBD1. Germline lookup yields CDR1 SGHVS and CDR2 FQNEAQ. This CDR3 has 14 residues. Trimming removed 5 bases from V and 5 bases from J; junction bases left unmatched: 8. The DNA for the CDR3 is TGTGCCAGCAGCCAAACCGAACAGGGGTATGGCTACACCTTC. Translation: CASSQTEQGYGYTF.

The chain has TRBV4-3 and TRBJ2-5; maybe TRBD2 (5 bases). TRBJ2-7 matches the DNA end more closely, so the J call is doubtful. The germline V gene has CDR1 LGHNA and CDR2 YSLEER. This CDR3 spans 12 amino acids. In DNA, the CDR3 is TGCGCCAGCAGCTTCCGGGGAAACGAGCAGTACTTC. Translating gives CASSFRGNEQYF.

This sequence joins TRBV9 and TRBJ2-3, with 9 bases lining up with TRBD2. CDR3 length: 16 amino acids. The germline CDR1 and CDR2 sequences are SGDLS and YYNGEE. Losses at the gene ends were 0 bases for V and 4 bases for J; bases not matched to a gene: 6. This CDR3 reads CASSVEGGGASDTQYF. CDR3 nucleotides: TGTGCCAGCAGCGTAGAGGGCGGGGGGGCCTCAGATACGCAGTATTTT.

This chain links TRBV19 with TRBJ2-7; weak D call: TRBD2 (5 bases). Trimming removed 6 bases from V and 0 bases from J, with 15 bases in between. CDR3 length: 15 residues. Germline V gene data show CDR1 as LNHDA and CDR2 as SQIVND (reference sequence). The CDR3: CASRAAGGYSYEQYF. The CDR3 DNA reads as TGTGCCAGTAGGGCAGCCGGAGGTTACTCCTACGAGCAGTACTTC.

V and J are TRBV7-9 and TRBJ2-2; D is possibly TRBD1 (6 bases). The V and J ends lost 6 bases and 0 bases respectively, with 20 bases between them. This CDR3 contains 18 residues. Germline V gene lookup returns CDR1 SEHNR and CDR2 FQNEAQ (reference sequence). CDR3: CASSYPRLGTSNTGELFF. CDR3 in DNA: TGTGCCAGCAGTTATCCCCGGTTGGGGACATCGAACACCGGGGAGCTGTTTTTT. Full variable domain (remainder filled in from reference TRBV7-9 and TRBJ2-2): DTGVSQNPRHKITKRGQNVTFRCDPISEHNRLYWYRQTLGQGPEFLTYFQNEAQLEKSRLLSDRFSAERPKGSFSTLEIQRTEQGDSAMYLCASSYPRLGTSNTGELFFGEGSRLTVL.

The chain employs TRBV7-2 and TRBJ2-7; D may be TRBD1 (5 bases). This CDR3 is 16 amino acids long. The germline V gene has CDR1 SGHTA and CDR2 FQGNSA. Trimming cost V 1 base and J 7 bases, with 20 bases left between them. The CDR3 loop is CASSLVGQAAGGEQYF. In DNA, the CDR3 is TGTGCCAGCAGCTTAGTGGGGCAGGCGGCTGGTGGTGAGCAGTACTTC. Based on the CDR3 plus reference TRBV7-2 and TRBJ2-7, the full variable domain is GAGVSQSPSNKVTEKGKDVELRCDPISGHTALYWYRQSLGQGLEFLIYFQGNSAPDKSGLPSDRFSAERTGGSVSTLTIQRTQQEDSAVYLCASSLVGQAAGGEQYFGPGTRLTVT.

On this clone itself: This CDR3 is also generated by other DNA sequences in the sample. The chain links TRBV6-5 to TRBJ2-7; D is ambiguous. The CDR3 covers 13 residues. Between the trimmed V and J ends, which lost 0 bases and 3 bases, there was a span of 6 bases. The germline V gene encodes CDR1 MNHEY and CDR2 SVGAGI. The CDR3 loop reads CASSYSTGYEQYF. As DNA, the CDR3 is TGTGCCAGCAGTTACTCGACTGGCTACGAGCAGTACTTC.

For the CDR3, the DNA is TGCGCCAGCAGCTTGGTCGCGGGAGAGCAGTACTTC. Translating gives CASSLVAGEQYF. The rearrangement joins TRBV5-1 to TRBJ2-7, with a possible D match to TRBD2 (6 bases). The germline V and J ends were trimmed by 0 bases and 7 bases, with 8 bases remaining between them. This CDR3 is built from 12 residues. In germline, CDR1 is SGHRS, CDR2 YFSETQ.

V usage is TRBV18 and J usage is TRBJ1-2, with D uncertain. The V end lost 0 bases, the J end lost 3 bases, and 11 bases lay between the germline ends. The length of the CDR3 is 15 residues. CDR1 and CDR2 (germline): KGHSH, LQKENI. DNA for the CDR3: TGTGCCAGCTCACCACCGGATGAGTCGGACTATGGCTACACCTTC. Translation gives CASSPPDESDYGYTF.

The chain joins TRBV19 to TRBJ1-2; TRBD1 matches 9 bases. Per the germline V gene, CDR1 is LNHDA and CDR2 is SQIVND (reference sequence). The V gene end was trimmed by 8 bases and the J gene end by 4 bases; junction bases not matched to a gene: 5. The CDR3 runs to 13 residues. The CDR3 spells CASEETGGYGYTF. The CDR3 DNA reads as TGTGCCAGTGAAGAGACAGGGGGCTATGGCTACACCTTC.

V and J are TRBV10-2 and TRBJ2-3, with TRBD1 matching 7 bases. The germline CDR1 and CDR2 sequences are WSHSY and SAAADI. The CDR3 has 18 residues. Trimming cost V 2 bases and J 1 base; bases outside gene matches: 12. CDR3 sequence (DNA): TGCGCCAGCAGTGAGCTCCCCTACAGGGGTGTCGGCACAGATACGCAGTATTTT. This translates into CASSELPYRGVGTDTQYF.

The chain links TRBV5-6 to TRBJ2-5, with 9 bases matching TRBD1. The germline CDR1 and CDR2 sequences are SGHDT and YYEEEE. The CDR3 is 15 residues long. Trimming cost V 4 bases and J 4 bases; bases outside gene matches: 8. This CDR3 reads CASSSDRGGRETQYF. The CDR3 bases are TGTGCCAGCAGCAGCGACAGGGGGGGGCGAGAGACCCAGTACTTC.

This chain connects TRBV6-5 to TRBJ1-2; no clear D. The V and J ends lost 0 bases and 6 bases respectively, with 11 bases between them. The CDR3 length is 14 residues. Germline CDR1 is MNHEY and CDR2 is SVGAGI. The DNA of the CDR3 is TGTGCCAGCAGTTACTCGCGGGCAGTTGATGGCTACACCTTC. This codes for CASSYSRAVDGYTF.

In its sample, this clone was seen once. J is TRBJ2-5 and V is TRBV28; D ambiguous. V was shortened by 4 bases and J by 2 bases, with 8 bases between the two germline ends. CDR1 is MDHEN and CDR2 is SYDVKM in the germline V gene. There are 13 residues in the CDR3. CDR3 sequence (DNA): TGTGCCAGCAGTTCAGCCCTACAAGAGACCCAGTACTTC. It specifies CASSSALQETQYF.

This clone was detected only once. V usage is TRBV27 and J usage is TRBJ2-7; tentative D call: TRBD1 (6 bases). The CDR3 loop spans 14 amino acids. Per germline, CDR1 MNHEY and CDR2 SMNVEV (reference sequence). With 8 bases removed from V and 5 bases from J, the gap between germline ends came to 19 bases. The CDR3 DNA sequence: TGTGCCAGCGGGGGACACTATAGACCAAACGAGCAGTACTTC. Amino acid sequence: CASGGHYRPNEQYF.